This TCR beta chain was recorded in a study of CD8 T cells in Susac syndrome. It was with random hexamers that 0.5 to 1 ug RNA was reverse transcribed. TCR beta CDR3 was amplified by immunoSEQ covering 54 Vbeta and 13 Jbeta. A single record per CDR3 protein comes from TCRdb applying MiXCR to the immunoSEQ multiplex PCR reads. The sample carries around 270,000 distinct CDR3 sequences, roughly 85% recorded once. The CDR3 is made up of 13 amino acids. Per germline, CDR1 LNHNV and CDR2 YYDKDF (reference sequence). V was trimmed by 6 bases and J by 3 bases, leaving 11 bases between them. CD8+ and CD4+ T cells from blood underwent TCR beta sequencing. The multiple sclerosis controls consisted of treatment-naive patients with relapsing-remitting disease, either stable or active. The TEMRA cells underwent FACS enrichment, while the CD8+ and CD4+ T cells underwent negative isolation.

This chain links TRBV15 with TRBJ2-5, with D perhaps matching TRBD1 or TRBD2 (5 bases each). This receptor was taken from a human donor with multiple sclerosis. Sequenced: CD8+ T cells from PBMCs. The CDR3 DNA reads as TGTGCCACCAGAGGTAGAGGGGAAGAGACCCAGTACTTC. It is translated as CATRGRGEETQYF.